The rows below give T cell receptor beta chains drawn from one sample of a study of untreated major depressive disorder. Assay used: immunoSEQ multiplex PCR; TCRdb lists only in-frame clones, some missing. Among 20,000 or so clones listed, about 92% were seen once. Sequencing was performed on CD4+ T cells from PBMCs. The source is a woman aged 40 to 50 with major depressive disorder. Both conserved end residues are part of each CDR3. D genes are given only for firm matches. Rows may omit the clone size; those that give it use once, few, many or a size class.

clone_size	v_call	d_call	j_call	cdr3_aa	cdr3_nt
NA	TRBV29-1	NA	TRBJ1-1	CSVEGSLITEAFF	TGCAGCGTTGAGGGTTCTTTGATCACTGAAGCTTTCTTT
NA	TRBV9	TRBD1	TRBJ1-4	CASSGRQGLNEKLFF	TGTGCCAGCAGCGGAAGACAGGGGTTGAATGAAAAACTGTTTTTT
few	TRBV10-1	NA	TRBJ1-1	CASSERGRLNTEAFF	TGCGCCAGCAGTGAGCGGGGGCGCCTGAACACTGAAGCTTTCTTT
NA	TRBV19	NA	TRBJ1-2	CASSRGSGYTF	TGTGCCAGTAGTAGAGGGTCCGGCTACACCTTC
once	TRBV5-3	TRBD1	TRBJ1-1	CARSAGQLNTEAFF	TGTGCCAGAAGCGCGGGACAGCTGAACACTGAAGCTTTCTTT
NA	TRBV6-5	NA	TRBJ2-5	CASSSTGTQETQYF	TGTGCCAGCAGTTCCACAGGGACTCAAGAGACCCAGTACTTC
NA	TRBV6-4	NA	TRBJ1-2	CASTKTSQGNYGYTF	TGTGCCAGCACCAAAACCTCACAGGGCAACTATGGCTACACCTTC
NA	TRBV7-2	NA	TRBJ2-5	CASSSSYQAQETQYF	TGTGCCAGCAGCTCCTCGTACCAGGCGCAAGAGACCCAGTACTTC
NA	TRBV13	NA	TRBJ2-3	CASSLSAEGVGLHTQYF	TGTGCCAGCAGCTTATCCGCGGAGGGGGTAGGTCTACATACGCAGTATTTT
few	TRBV20-1	NA	TRBJ1-2	CSARDGYGYTF	TGCAGTGCTAGAGACGGTTATGGCTACACCTTC
NA	TRBV29-1	NA	TRBJ1-1	CSVGVGLNTEAFF	TGCAGCGTTGGGGTAGGTCTCAACACTGAAGCTTTCTTT
NA	TRBV6-1	TRBD1	TRBJ1-1	CASAATGGSTEAFF	TGTGCCAGCGCCGCGACAGGGGGCTCCACTGAAGCTTTCTTT
NA	TRBV15	TRBD1	TRBJ1-2	CATSRLLGTGQEGYGYTF	TGTGCCACCAGCAGACTCCTCGGGACAGGGCAAGAGGGCTATGGCTACACCTTC
NA	TRBV11-3	TRBD1	TRBJ1-1	CASSPGQGRNTEAFF	TGTGCCAGCAGCCCCGGACAGGGGCGAAACACTGAAGCTTTCTTT
NA	TRBV11-2	NA	TRBJ1-1	CASSLDPSPNTEAFF	TGTGCCAGCAGCTTAGATCCAAGTCCCAACACTGAAGCTTTCTTT
once	TRBV15	NA	TRBJ1-1	CATSRDPTGREAFF	TGTGCCACCAGCAGAGATCCGACGGGTAGGGAAGCTTTCTTT
once	TRBV7-2	TRBD2	TRBJ2-5	CASTTGLAGKETQYF	TGTGCCAGCACCACCGGACTAGCGGGGAAAGAGACCCAGTACTTC
NA	TRBV5-1	TRBD1	TRBJ2-3	CASSPQGVSTDTQYF	TGCGCCAGCAGCCCGCAGGGGGTTAGCACAGATACGCAGTATTTT
NA	TRBV5-6	NA	TRBJ1-1	CASSFFNTEAFF	TGTGCCAGCAGCTTTTTTAACACTGAAGCTTTCTTT
NA	TRBV5-1	TRBD2	TRBJ2-1	CASSFGQSSGGIDEQFF	TGCGCCAGCAGCTTCGGGCAATCTAGCGGGGGGATAGATGAGCAGTTCTTC
NA	TRBV5-1	TRBD1	TRBJ2-3	CASSGRSTGGTDTQYF	TGCGCCAGCAGCGGTAGATCGACAGGGGGTACAGATACGCAGTATTTT
NA	TRBV30	NA	TRBJ2-2	CAWTQGGGVTGELFF	TGTGCCTGGACACAGGGTGGAGGAGTCACCGGGGAGCTGTTTTTT
NA	TRBV30	NA	TRBJ1-1	CALAGGTFGNTEAFF	TGTGCCCTCGCCGGGGGCACTTTTGGGAACACTGAAGCTTTCTTT
once	TRBV7-8	NA	TRBJ1-1	CASSLEVVNTEAFF	TGTGCCAGCAGCTTAGAAGTCGTGAACACTGAAGCTTTCTTT
NA	TRBV10-1	TRBD2	TRBJ2-7	CASSDQGLAGFDSYEQYF	TGCGCCAGCAGTGACCAGGGACTAGCGGGGTTCGACTCCTACGAGCAGTACTTC
NA	TRBV2	TRBD1	TRBJ1-1	CASNLDRGRTEAFF	TGTGCCAGCAACCTAGACAGGGGGCGGACTGAAGCTTTCTTT